One sample yielded the 29 T cell receptor beta chains listed below, sequenced in a study of T cell responses to AZD1222 COVID-19 vaccine (dated by TCRdb to about 2021). The time point label of this sample denotes: about 28 days (+/-7) after the second vaccine dose. The library was obtained by the immunoSEQ multiplex PCR assay. TCRdb obtained this table from immuneACCESS and retained in-frame rearrangements with V and J assigned. These tables miss some clones; where compared with another copy, unresolved V genes account for less than half of the shortfall, and the remainder is unexplained. This sample comprises fewer than 150,000 clones, 70% to 90% of them detected only once. The ten largest account for around 4% of the sample. The specimen comprised peripheral blood, sampled 28 days after the second AZD1222 dose. The receptors here all came from an adult who received the AZD1222 COVID-19 vaccine.

The CDR3 reads CASRQNGGNTGELFF. The CDR3 bases are TGTGCCAGTAGGCAAAACGGGGGAAACACCGGGGAGCTGTTTTTT. The chain couples TRBV19 to TRBJ2-2; possibly TRBD2 for D (6 bases). Germline CDR1 reads LNHDA; CDR2 reads SQIVND (reference sequence). CDR3 length equals 15 residues. V was pared by 6 bases and J by 2 bases, with 13 bases between.

The chain recombines TRBV27 with TRBJ1-2; the match to TRBD1 covers 9 bases. This CDR3 has 15 residues. Germline-derived CDR1 and CDR2 are MNHEY and SMNVEV (reference sequence). With 6 bases clipped from V and 5 bases from J, the junction kept 10 bases outside the gene matches. The CDR3 here is CASSKVGTGSYGYTF. Written as DNA, the CDR3 is TGTGCCAGCAGCAAGGTCGGGACAGGGTCATATGGCTACACCTTC.

The chain has TRBV10-3 and TRBJ2-6; 7 bases align to TRBD1. Germline lookup yields CDR1 ENHRY and CDR2 SYGVKD. The CDR3 contains 18 residues. Trimming removed 3 bases from V and 0 bases from J; junction bases left unmatched: 8. The CDR3 sequence: CAISDMRQGPSGANVLTF. CDR3 in DNA: TGTGCCATCAGTGATATGAGACAGGGACCCTCTGGGGCCAACGTCCTGACTTTC.

The chain has TRBV6-6 and TRBJ1-2; possible D gene TRBD1, 6 bases. Germline V gene lookup returns CDR1 MNHNY and CDR2 SVGAGI (reference sequence). The length of the CDR3 is 13 residues. With 4 bases removed from V and 0 bases from J, the gap between germline ends came to 6 bases. The CDR3 DNA reads TGTGCCAGCAGTTGGACAGCTAACTATGGCTACACCTTC. As protein: CASSWTANYGYTF.

This clone was observed a few times. The chain is built from TRBV5-4 and TRBJ1-3, with a weak D call TRBD1 (5 bases). Germline V gene data show CDR1 as SGHNT and CDR2 as YYREEE (reference sequence). The V end lost 1 base, the J end lost 0 bases, and 11 bases lay between the germline ends. This CDR3 has 16 residues. CDR3 sequence reads: CASSLQGMNSGNTIYF. Here the CDR3 DNA reads TGTGCCAGCAGCTTGCAGGGCATGAACTCTGGAAACACCATATATTTT.

The chain is built from TRBV12-5 and TRBJ2-4; the D gene is possibly TRBD1 (5 bases). Germline V gene data show CDR1 as LGHNT and CDR2 as FRNRAP. The CDR3 is 15 amino acids. V lost 1 base to trimming and J lost 0 bases, with 7 bases between them. The CDR3 DNA sequence: TGTGCTAGTGGTTTGGCAGGGTTAGCCAAAAACATTCAGTACTTC. Residues: CASGLAGLAKNIQYF.

The V and J genes are TRBV11-1 and TRBJ2-5; D is ambiguous. Germline-derived CDR1 and CDR2 are SGHAT and FQDESV (reference sequence). CDR3 length equals 12 residues. Trimming removed 2 bases from V and 5 bases from J, with 6 bases in between. The chain's CDR3 is CASSLHRETQYF. The CDR3 nucleotides are TGTGCCAGCAGCTTACATCGGGAGACCCAGTACTTC.

The chain combines TRBV9 with TRBJ2-2; 8 bases match TRBD1. The CDR3 consists of 15 residues. The V gene's germline CDR1 is SGDLS and CDR2 YYNGEE. With 3 bases clipped from V and 1 base from J, the junction kept 2 bases outside the gene matches. CDR3 sequence (DNA): TGTGCCAGCAGCGGGACAGGGTTGAACACCGGGGAGCTGTTTTTT. Translated: CASSGTGLNTGELFF.

The J gene is TRBJ2-3, the V gene TRBV28; 7 nucleotides match TRBD2. Germline V lookup: CDR1 MDHEN, CDR2 SYDVKM. This CDR3 spans 16 amino acids. Trimming removed 8 bases from V and 0 bases from J; junction bases left unmatched: 11. DNA for the CDR3: TGTGCCAGCCGCAGGGTAGGGACTACTAGCACAGATACGCAGTATTTT. Its translation: CASRRVGTTSTDTQYF.

The chain combines TRBV28 with TRBJ1-3; a weak D match, TRBD1 (6 bases). CDR3 length: 14 amino acids. Germline-derived CDR1 and CDR2 are MDHEN and SYDVKM. With 2 bases removed from V and 7 bases from J, the gap between germline ends came to 12 bases. The CDR3 sequence: CASSLPQGTNTIYF. For the CDR3, the DNA is TGTGCCAGCAGTTTACCTCAGGGGACCAACACCATATATTTT.

The V and J genes are TRBV27 and TRBJ2-1; D gene uncertain. V lost 8 bases and J lost 8, with 10 bases in between. The CDR3 consists of 11 residues. CDR1 MNHEY and CDR2 SMNVEV come from the germline V gene (reference sequence). This CDR3 is CASLLGYEQFF. In nucleotides, the CDR3 is TGTGCCAGCCTCCTAGGGTATGAGCAGTTCTTC.

V is TRBV7-9 and J is TRBJ2-1, with D possibly being TRBD1 or TRBD2 (5 bases each). Germline lookup yields CDR1 SEHNR and CDR2 FQNEAQ (reference sequence). This CDR3 is 11 amino acids long. CDR3 sequence reads: CAPGQGHEQFF. CDR3 nucleotide sequence: TGTGCTCCGGGGCAGGGTCATGAGCAGTTCTTC.

The J gene is TRBJ1-1, the V gene TRBV20-1; D not resolved. Between the trimmed V and J ends, which lost 3 bases and 6 bases, there was a span of 11 bases. Germline assignment: CDR1 DFQATT and CDR2 SNEGSKA (reference sequence). The CDR3 length is 12 residues. The CDR3 here is CSASHGGAEAFF. Here the CDR3 DNA reads TGCAGTGCTAGTCACGGTGGCGCTGAAGCTTTCTTT.

The chain employs TRBV6-5 and TRBJ1-5, with D maybe TRBD1 (6 bases). V was pared by 6 bases and J by 3 bases, with 12 bases between. Looked up from germline, CDR1 is MNHEY and CDR2 is SVGAGI. The CDR3 totals 14 residues. The DNA for the CDR3 is TGTGCCAGCAGCCTGGACAGTTCCAATCAGCCCCAGCATTTT. This gives the protein CASSLDSSNQPQHF.

This chain connects TRBV27 to TRBJ1-3; D is unresolved. The V and J ends lost 5 bases and 5 bases respectively, with 16 bases between them. The CDR3 spans 15 residues. CDR1 MNHEY and CDR2 SMNVEV come from the germline V gene (reference sequence). The CDR3 DNA reads TGTGCCAGCAGTCTAAATGCGAGGGAAAGAAACACCATATATTTT. Residues: CASSLNARERNTIYF.

This clone was detected once. The chain couples TRBV27 to TRBJ2-5, with D unresolved. Between the trimmed V and J ends, which lost 4 bases and 1 base, there was a span of 10 bases. Germline V gene data show CDR1 as MNHEY and CDR2 as SMNVEV (reference sequence). This CDR3 has 14 residues. CDR3 amino acids: CASSYVASQETQYF. The CDR3 bases are TGTGCCAGCAGTTATGTCGCCTCCCAAGAGACCCAGTACTTC.

The chain carries TRBV30 and TRBJ1-2; D ambiguous. The CDR3 consists of 14 residues. Deletions cut 4 bases from V and 4 bases from J, with 16 bases between. From germline, CDR1 is GTSNPN and CDR2 SVGIG (reference sequence). The CDR3 DNA sequence: TGTGCCTGGAAAAGGGCAGCCCTATTCTATGGCTACACCTTC. The encoded protein is CAWKRAALFYGYTF. Full variable domain (outside the CDR3, taken from reference TRBV30 and TRBJ1-2): SQTIHQWPATLVQPVGSPLSLECTVEGTSNPNLYWYRQAAGRGLQLLFYSVGIGQISSEVPQNLSASRPQDRQFILSSKKLLLSDSGFYLCAWKRAALFYGYTFGSGTRLTVV.

The chain uses TRBV12-5 and TRBJ1-2; D possibly corresponds to TRBD1 (5 bases). The CDR3 contains 13 residues. Germline CDR1 reads LGHNT; CDR2 reads FRNRAP. V lost 3 bases to trimming and J lost 4 bases, with 9 bases between them. CDR3 sequence reads: CASGFAGTYGYTF. CDR3 sequence (DNA): TGTGCTAGTGGTTTTGCAGGGACCTATGGCTACACCTTC.

The chain is built from TRBV24-1 and TRBJ2-1; 9 nucleotides agree with TRBD2. Germline values: CDR1 KGHDR, CDR2 SFDVKD. The V and J ends lost 3 bases and 2 bases, in that order; junction bases with no gene match: 4. The CDR3 totals 16 residues. The CDR3 DNA sequence: TGTGCCACCAGTGATCCCGGCGGGAGGGCCTACAATGAGCAGTTCTTC. This translates into CATSDPGGRAYNEQFF.

The CDR3 nucleotides read TGCGCCAGCAGCCCCCCTCACACAGGGGGCGAGGATGGCTACACCTTC. This encodes CASSPPHTGGEDGYTF. The chain recombines TRBV4-1 with TRBJ1-2, with 9 bases aligning to TRBD1. Germline lookup yields CDR1 MGHRA and CDR2 YSYEKL. V trimming: 4 bases; J trimming: 6 bases; junction bases outside the gene matches: 12. The CDR3 runs 16 residues.

J is TRBJ2-5 and V is TRBV7-3; TRBD1 matches at 8 bases. Germline lookup yields CDR1 SGHTA and CDR2 FQGTGA. There are 16 residues in the CDR3. The ends lost 5 bases at V and 5 bases at J; junction bases unmatched: 13. This CDR3 is CASSPGQANLGETQYF. In DNA form, the CDR3 reads TGTGCCAGCAGCCCGGGACAGGCCAATTTAGGGGAGACCCAGTACTTC.

The chain is built from TRBV9 and TRBJ2-3; a possible D gene is TRBD2 (6 bases). This CDR3 spans 15 amino acids. The V end was cut by 2 bases, the J end by 1 base, with 11 bases between. Germline assignment: CDR1 SGDLS and CDR2 YYNGEE. This CDR3 is CASSVRDFRTDTQYF. The CDR3 nucleotides read TGTGCCAGCAGCGTGAGGGACTTCCGCACAGATACGCAGTATTTT.

Here the CDR3 DNA reads TGTGCCAGCAGTGACCCCAGGGATTCACCCCTCCACTTT. Encoded protein: CASSDPRDSPLHF. The J gene is TRBJ1-6, the V gene TRBV6-4; D perhaps matches TRBD1 (5 bases). CDR3 length equals 13 residues. Trimming shortened V by 2 bases and J by 8 bases, and 7 bases separated the two germline ends. CDR1 and CDR2 from the germline V gene are MRHNA and SNTAGT.

The chain uses TRBV30 and TRBJ1-2; D might be TRBD1 (6 bases). CDR1 is GTSNPN and CDR2 is SVGIG in the germline V gene (reference sequence). This CDR3 contains 12 residues. V lost 6 bases and J 9 bases, leaving 17 bases between the germline ends. The CDR3 region has the DNA TGTGCCTGCACCTGGGGGCCCCGGAGCTACACCTTC. Translating gives CACTWGPRSYTF.

V and J are TRBV12-3 or TRBV12-4 and TRBJ1-2; D uncertain. The CDR3 covers 13 residues. V was shortened by 6 bases and J by 5 bases, with 13 bases between the two germline ends. The CDR3 loop reads CASSEIREYGYTF. CDR3 sequence (DNA): TGTGCCAGCAGCGAAATAAGAGAGTATGGCTACACCTTC.

The chain joins TRBV19 to TRBJ1-5, with 8 bases identical to TRBD1. Trimming cost V 0 bases and J 4 bases; bases outside gene matches: 11. CDR1 and CDR2 (germline): LNHDA, SQIVND (reference sequence). This CDR3 comprises 18 residues. The CDR3 sequence: CASSIDQGQGAWNQPQHF. For the CDR3, the DNA is TGTGCCAGTAGTATAGATCAGGGGCAGGGGGCATGGAATCAGCCCCAGCATTTT.

Comment on this clone: The sample holds other DNA sequences that translate to the same CDR3. The chain employs TRBV19 and TRBJ1-2, with D possibly TRBD1 on 5 matching bases. V was trimmed by 1 base and J by 3 bases, leaving 6 bases between them. Germline CDR1 LNHDA, CDR2 SQIVND (reference sequence). The CDR3 runs to 13 residues. The CDR3 loop reads CASSIGGDYGYTF. The CDR3 bases are TGTGCCAGTAGTATAGGGGGCGACTATGGCTACACCTTC.

V is TRBV7-9 and J is TRBJ1-6; 8 nucleotides align to TRBD1. Germline loops: CDR1 SEHNR, CDR2 FQNEAQ (reference sequence). The CDR3 covers 15 residues. V shed 5 bases and J 6 bases; nucleotides not matched to a gene: 6. The chain's CDR3 is CASSPRTGFNSPLHF. The DNA for the CDR3 is TGTGCCAGCAGCCCCCGGACAGGGTTTAATTCACCCCTCCACTTT.

The chain joins TRBV5-6 to TRBJ1-1, with D hard to call. The V and J ends lost 3 bases and 4 bases respectively, with 7 bases between them. The germline gives CDR1 SGHDT, CDR2 YYEEEE. The CDR3 consists of 12 residues. The CDR3 DNA follows: TGTGCCAGCAGCTACCCCCTCACTGAAGCTTTCTTT. It encodes CASSYPLTEAFF.